This TCR beta chain was observed in a study of CD8+ T cells in alopecia areata. The CDR3 totals 16 residues. Germline lookup yields CDR1 MNHEY and CDR2 SMNVEV (reference sequence). V lost 7 bases and J lost 2; bases outside the gene matches: 12. RNA extraction and reverse transcription yielded cDNA as sequencing template. Profiled with immunoSEQ multiplex PCR; TCRdb holds only in-frame clones, not every one. The sample has roughly 210,000 clones, 40% to 45% seen once; the top ten hold 2% to 3%. The sample's treatment: oral pan-JAK inhibitor, 5-10 mg twice daily. Alopecia areata patients provided lesional scalp punch biopsies and peripheral blood.

This TCR came from a human donor with alopecia areata. The genes are TRBV27 and TRBJ2-5; 8 bases map to TRBD2. The sample consisted of CD4+ T cells sorted from blood, taken at approximately week 37, from a patient treated with tofacitinib. The CDR3 region is CASKALPSGSQETQYF. The CDR3 DNA follows: TGTGCCAGCAAGGCTCTCCCCAGCGGGAGTCAAGAGACCCAGTACTTC.